Sequencing of this T cell receptor (beta chain) was carried out in a study of molecular identifiers for immune sequencing clone quantification (dated by TCRdb to about 2018). Notes on the research overall: For a replicate experiment, RNA from around 20,000 or 99,000 naive CD8 T cells was divided into five aliquots, of which four were sequenced. The study was a methods study using CD8 T cells to benchmark molecular-identifier clustering-based TCR repertoire sequencing (MIDCIRS) and TCR RNA copy counting. General findings and caveats noted by the study authors: When barcode sub-clustering was not used, chimeric consensus sequences inflated TCR diversity, with chimeras reaching as high as 47%. Spiked-in Jurkat TCR RNA equivalent to a single cell was reported to be detectable even among some 910,000 naive CD8 T cells. Approximately 2.7 recovered TCR RNA copies per cell were obtained by modeling, versus approximately 9 by digital PCR, implying a capture efficiency of about 30%. The naive libraries included spiked-in Jurkat TCR RNA (approximately 11 copies' worth), and this RNA is not part of the donor repertoire. In CMV-specific effector cells, over 98% of molecules were held by clones above 20 RNA copies, whereas under 1% of molecules were held by such clones in naive cells. Highly expanded clone sizes could be underestimated if identical TCR molecules share a barcode.

A word on this clonotype: Its binding antigen is unknown. Base qualities are not at hand, and no much larger clone is one base apart.

Naive CD8 T cell libraries were made from approximately 20,000 to 1,000,000 sorted cells using 10%, 30% or 50% of purified RNA. On a BD FACSAria II, naive CD8 T cells were FACS-sorted as CD8+CD4-CCR7+CD45RA+ and collected into RLT Plus buffer. Detection sensitivity was tested by spiking Jurkat RNA equal to some 11 TCR copies' worth into samples containing roughly 17,000-1,000,000 naive CD8 T cells. CD8 T cells were enriched with RosetteSep CD8+ T Cell Enrichment Cocktail and Ficoll-Paque, followed by ACK red cell lysis. CDR1 is given as SEHNR and CDR2 as FQNEAQ, both from the germline V gene (reference sequence). From the cysteine through the phenylalanine, the CDR3 covers 14 amino acids. Kept here is only the CDR3 DNA, which spans 42 bases and is read in frame from base 1. The junction carries 15 bases between V and J, which are trimmed by 5 bases and 6 bases respectively. The method was PCR. Sequencing was performed on an Illumina HiSeq 4000. Preparation of bulk TCR libraries followed a previously described approach, with the TCR primers listed in Table S5. Total RNA was purified with the Qiagen AllPrep DNA/RNA kit. Before analysis, reads from multiple sequencing runs of the same library were pooled. Per the source publication's procedure: Only reads with exact TCR constant sequence were kept, trimmed to 150 nt, and grouped by their 12-nt molecular barcodes. Reads inside each barcode group were sub-clustered using a 15% Levenshtein threshold, and a quality-weighted consensus sequence was constructed for each RNA molecule. Non-functional sequences were filtered out, along with any lower-count sequence sitting one edit away from another sequence. On the basis of fitting two negative binomial distributions, barcode sub-clusters with fewer than 20% of the maximum read count were discarded. TCRdb redid the processing of the public reads, applying fastp at Q25 and MiXCR, and retained in-frame beta chains. When rows share a CDR3 protein, they turn into one entry using the most common DNA and genes. TCRdb, not the original authors, processed these V and J calls. The sample has about half a million distinct CDR3 sequences on record, roughly a fifth of them singletons. The top ten clones comprise about 0.8% of the sample.

This receptor was obtained from a human donor in good health. Some libraries in this study had Jurkat cell RNA spiked in. Here the chain combines TRBV7-9 and TRBJ2-3; TRBD2 could be the D gene, as 5 bases match. Sequenced sample: naive CD8+ T cells from blood, with Jurkat cell RNA spiked in. The cell subset or site tag for this specimen amounts to: FACS-sorted CD8+CD4-CCR7+CD45RA+ naive T cells. CDR3 sequence: CASSLDRTGDTQYF. The sequence in DNA is TGTGCCAGCAGCCTTGACCGGACTGGGGATACGCAGTATTTT. With the portions outside the CDR3 filled from the reference TRBV7-9 and TRBJ2-3 genes, the complete variable region becomes DTGVSQNPRHKITKRGQNVTFRCDPISEHNRLYWYRQTLGQGPEFLTYFQNEAQLEKSRLLSDRFSAERPKGSFSTLEIQRTEQGDSAMYLCASSLDRTGDTQYFGPGTRLTVL.